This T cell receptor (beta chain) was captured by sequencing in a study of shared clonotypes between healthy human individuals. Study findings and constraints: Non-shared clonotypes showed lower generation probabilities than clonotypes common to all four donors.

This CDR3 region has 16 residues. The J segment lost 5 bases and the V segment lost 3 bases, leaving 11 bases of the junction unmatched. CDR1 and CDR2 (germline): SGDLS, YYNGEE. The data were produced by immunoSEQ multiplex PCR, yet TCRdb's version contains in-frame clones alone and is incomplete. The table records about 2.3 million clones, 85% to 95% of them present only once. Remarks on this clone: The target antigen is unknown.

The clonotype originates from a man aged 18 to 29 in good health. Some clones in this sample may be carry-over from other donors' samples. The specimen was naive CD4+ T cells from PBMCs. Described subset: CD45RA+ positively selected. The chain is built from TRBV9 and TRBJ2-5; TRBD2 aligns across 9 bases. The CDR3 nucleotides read TGTGCCAGCAGCGCCCGACTAGCGGTGCCGGGGGAGACCCAGTACTTC. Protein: CASSARLAVPGETQYF. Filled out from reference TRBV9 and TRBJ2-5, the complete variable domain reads DSGVTQTPKHLITATGQRVTLRCSPRSGDLSVYWYQQSLDQGLQFLIQYYNGEERAKGNILERFSAQQFPDLHSELNLSSLELGDSALYFCASSARLAVPGETQYFGPGTRLLVL.